This TCR beta chain was documented in a study of blood T cell repertoires in COVID-19. Background on the study: There were acute and convalescent COVID-19 samples, and they came from the United States, Italy and Spain. T cells, B-cell-depleted T cells, or PBMCs supplied cDNA or gDNA.

Original data processing: Amplification of reference gene primers provided the estimated nucleated cell counts. Repertoires were generated with immunoSEQ multiplex PCR, while TCRdb's copy carries only in-frame clones and drops some. Clone size and the V and J calls come from that table; the DNA yielded D and trimming. The sample includes about 100,000 clones, approximately 69% of them seen just once. The receptor's source is an elderly man with acute or convalescent COVID-19. What was sequenced was peripheral blood.

CDR3 sequence: CASSDRASGTDTQYF. The CDR3 DNA sequence: TGTGCCAGCAGTGACCGGGCTAGCGGAACAGATACGCAGTATTTT. V is TRBV6-4 and J is TRBJ2-3, with TRBD2 matching 7 bases. V was pared by 2 bases and J by 3 bases, with 5 bases of the junction left unmatched. This CDR3 region has 15 residues. Germline CDR1 and CDR2: MRHNA and SNTAGT.